What follows are 32 T cell receptor beta chains derived from one specimen sequenced in a study of OX40 agonist ivuxolimab in advanced cancers. Profiling relied on immunoSEQ multiplex PCR, and the TCRdb table lists in-frame clones only, not all of them. The sample includes more than 100,000 clones, 93% seen only once; the top ten take under 1.3%. Here the sequenced sample was CD4+ or CD8+ T cells sorted from blood, taken in a trial of the OX40 agonist ivuxolimab. These receptors were collected from an adult with an advanced solid tumor such as melanoma, head and neck, liver or kidney cancer.

This clone was seen more than once but under ten times. The rearrangement joins TRBV2 to TRBJ1-1; D is uncertain. Trimming took 6 bases from V and 3 from J, leaving 11 bases between them. The V gene's germline CDR1 is SNHLY and CDR2 FYNNEI. The CDR3 is made up of 13 amino acids. The CDR3 loop is CASSLGLDTEAFF. The CDR3 coding sequence is TGTGCCAGCAGCCTGGGGTTGGACACTGAAGCTTTCTTT.

The chain links TRBV28 to TRBJ1-5, with D tentatively TRBD1 (5 bases). Germline CDR1 and CDR2: MDHEN and SYDVKM. The V gene lost 8 bases and the J gene lost 4 bases, with 12 bases spanning the gap. CDR3 length: 13 amino acids. CDR3 sequence reads: CASHRGVNQPQHF. The CDR3 nucleotides are TGTGCCAGCCATCGGGGCGTTAATCAGCCCCAGCATTTT.

The V gene is TRBV5-8, the J gene TRBJ2-1; 7 nucleotides agree with TRBD1. Germline V gene sequence: CDR1 SGHTS, CDR2 YDEGEE. V shed 4 bases and J 1 base; nucleotides not matched to a gene: 5. The CDR3 has 15 amino acids. The CDR3 spells CASSPWTGSYNEQFF. The CDR3 coding sequence is TGTGCCAGCAGCCCTTGGACAGGATCCTACAATGAGCAGTTCTTC.

CDR3 region: CASSVTSGGETQYF. CDR3 DNA sequence: TGTGCCAGCAGTGTAACTAGCGGGGGGGAGACCCAGTACTTC. The chain combines TRBV2 with TRBJ2-5, with 12 bases identical to TRBD2. The CDR3 is made up of 14 amino acids. Germline V CDR1 and CDR2: SNHLY, FYNNEI. The ends lost 4 bases at V and 5 bases at J; junction bases unmatched: 2.

The rearrangement links TRBV5-1 to TRBJ1-1, with 10 bases aligning to TRBD1. Losses at the gene ends were 4 bases for V and 8 bases for J; bases not matched to a gene: 5. The CDR3 extends over 13 amino acids. Germline CDR1 is SGHRS and CDR2 is YFSETQ. The DNA of the CDR3 is TGCGCCAGCAGCCGAATGGACAGGGGGGAAGCTTTCTTT. Translation gives CASSRMDRGEAFF. Combining the CDR3 with reference TRBV5-1 and TRBJ1-1 gives the whole variable domain KAGVTQTPRYLIKTRGQQVTLSCSPISGHRSVSWYQQTPGQGLQFLFEYFSETQRNKGNFPGRFSGRQFSNSRSEMNVSTLELGDSALYLCASSRMDRGEAFFGQGTRLTVV.

V gene TRBV7-3 combines with J gene TRBJ2-7; 8 nucleotides align to TRBD1. Germline loops: CDR1 SGHTA, CDR2 FQGTGA. This CDR3 is 12 amino acids long. V gave up 5 bases and J gave up 9 bases; unmatched junction bases: 6. CDR3 nucleotides: TGTGCCAGCAGCCAGGACAGGGAGCGGCAGTACTTC. Residues: CASSQDRERQYF.

The genes are TRBV5-1 and TRBJ1-1; possible D gene TRBD1, 5 bases. The CDR3 contains 15 residues. Trimming pared 4 bases from V and 1 base from J, leaving 14 bases between. Germline values: CDR1 SGHRS, CDR2 YFSETQ. The CDR3 spells CASSPTGGTNTEAFF. Here the CDR3 DNA reads TGCGCCAGCAGCCCCACGGGGGGGACGAACACTGAAGCTTTCTTT.

The genes are TRBV6-1 and TRBJ1-2; D perhaps matches TRBD1 (5 bases). The CDR3 extends over 15 amino acids. V dropped 1 base and J dropped 0 bases, with 9 bases sitting between them. Germline CDR1 and CDR2: MNHNS and SASEGT. The CDR3 region is CASSEVGTSNYGYTF. As DNA, the CDR3 is TGTGCCAGCAGTGAAGTTGGGACTTCTAACTATGGCTACACCTTC.

The chain links TRBV28 to TRBJ1-1; D is unclear. CDR1 and CDR2 from the germline V gene are MDHEN and SYDVKM. Trimming left V 7 bases short and J 2 bases short, with 14 bases between. The CDR3 is made up of 14 amino acids. Here the CDR3 DNA reads TGTGCCAGCACAGACACAGAGACCAACACTGAAGCTTTCTTT. The encoded protein is CASTDTETNTEAFF.

This chain connects TRBV6-6 to TRBJ2-5; possible D gene TRBD1, 6 bases. Trimming shortened V by 2 bases and J by 4 bases, and 17 bases separated the two germline ends. CDR3 length: 16 amino acids. Germline assignment: CDR1 MNHNY and CDR2 SVGAGI (reference sequence). DNA of the CDR3: TGTGCCAGCAGTTACGGGGCAGGGGTGGGTCGAGAGACCCAGTACTTC. Its protein is CASSYGAGVGRETQYF.

Comment on this clone: Relative to the germline gene, one junction end is altered; a read error may explain this. J is TRBJ2-3 and V is TRBV5-6; 8 bases line up with TRBD2. Germline lookup yields CDR1 SGHDT and CDR2 YYEEEE. This CDR3 spans 15 amino acids. DNA of the CDR3: TGTGCCAGCAGCTTGCGACTAGCGAGCACAGATATGCAGTATTTT. Translated: CASSLRLASTDMQYF.

This sequence joins TRBV7-2 and TRBJ2-7, with D unclear. Between the trimmed V and J ends, which lost 5 bases and 1 base, there was a span of 18 bases. CDR1 SGHTA and CDR2 FQGNSA come from the germline V gene. The CDR3 loop spans 16 amino acids. The CDR3 region has the DNA TGTGCCAGCAGCATAGGGTCGATGAGCGAATCCTACGAGCAGTACTTC. This translates into CASSIGSMSESYEQYF.

This clone was found a few times. This chain connects TRBV4-3 to TRBJ1-5; 10 nucleotides line up with TRBD1. Germline CDR1 reads LGHNA; CDR2 reads YSLEER. J lost 4 bases, V lost 1 base, and 13 bases had no gene match. This CDR3 has 19 amino acids. CDR3 bases: TGCGCCAGCAGCCAAGGGTGGATGGACAGGGGGATTCGGAATCAGCCCCAGCATTTT. This gives the protein CASSQGWMDRGIRNQPQHF.

This rearrangement joins TRBV4-1 to TRBJ2-5; 7 nucleotides line up with TRBD1. Judging by the DNA end, TRBJ2-7 fits better; the J call may be wrong. Germline V lookup: CDR1 MGHRA, CDR2 YSYEKL. The CDR3 runs 15 residues. The CDR3 sequence is CASSQGGTDPYEQYF. Here the CDR3 DNA reads TGCGCCAGCAGCCAAGGGGGGACAGATCCCTACGAGCAGTACTTC.

This chain joins TRBV9 and TRBJ1-6, with D hard to call. Trimming removed 2 bases from V and 2 bases from J, with 11 bases in between. This CDR3 is built from 16 residues. Germline CDR1 and CDR2: SGDLS and YYNGEE. The CDR3 coding sequence is TGTGCCAGCAGCGTGGACTCGAGCCCCTATAATTCACCCCTCCACTTT. Its protein is CASSVDSSPYNSPLHF.

J is TRBJ2-3 and V is TRBV5-1; maybe TRBD1 (5 bases). Trimming left V 0 bases short and J 0 bases short, with 17 bases between. The germline gives CDR1 SGHRS, CDR2 YFSETQ. The CDR3 totals 18 residues. The CDR3 nucleotides read TGCGCCAGCAGCTTGGGGGGCCCGGCAGGCCCTAGCACAGATACGCAGTATTTT. As protein: CASSLGGPAGPSTDTQYF.

The count of this clone is one. In nucleotides, the CDR3 is TGCGCCAGCAGCCAATCCCCCGCGCGGGGGCCGCGGAACACTGAAGCTTTCTTT. This sequence encodes CASSQSPARGPRNTEAFF. V and J are TRBV4-1 and TRBJ1-1; the D gene is possibly TRBD1 (6 bases). The V and J ends lost 2 bases and 1 base respectively, with 20 bases between them. CDR3 length: 18 amino acids. CDR1 and CDR2 (germline): MGHRA, YSYEKL.

The chain joins TRBV6-6 to TRBJ1-3; D unresolved. Germline CDR1 and CDR2: MNHNY and SVGAGI (reference sequence). There are 14 residues in the CDR3. Between the trimmed V and J ends, which lost 2 bases and 4 bases, there was a span of 9 bases. CDR3 in amino acids: CASSYGESGNTIYF. The CDR3 DNA is TGTGCCAGCAGTTACGGTGAATCCGGAAACACCATATATTTT.

This chain joins TRBV11-2 and TRBJ1-2; D call uncertain. Trimming removed 6 bases at V and 11 bases at J, with 19 bases between. CDR1 and CDR2 (germline): SGHAT, FQNNGV. There are 13 residues in the CDR3. As DNA, the CDR3 is TGTGCCAGCAGACCTGAAAGCCCTGGTGTGTACACCTTC. It yields the protein CASRPESPGVYTF.

The gene calls are TRBV18 and TRBJ2-3; 8 nucleotides agree with TRBD2. CDR3 size: 19 residues. The germline V gene encodes CDR1 KGHSH and CDR2 LQKENI. V was pared by 2 bases and J by 2 bases, with 15 bases of the junction left unmatched. The CDR3 reads CASSPGVAGRARPTDTQYF. The CDR3 DNA reads TGTGCCAGCTCACCAGGGGTCGCCGGGAGGGCCCGGCCCACAGATACGCAGTATTTT.

This chain joins TRBV9 and TRBJ1-5; D perhaps matches TRBD1 (6 bases). The CDR3 contains 14 residues. V gave up 0 bases and J gave up 3 bases, with 7 bases separating them. Germline-derived CDR1 and CDR2 are SGDLS and YYNGEE. The CDR3, as DNA: TGTGCCAGCAGCGTAGGACAGGTCAATCAGCCCCAGCATTTT. As protein: CASSVGQVNQPQHF.

This rearrangement joins TRBV28 to TRBJ1-2; TRBD1 is a possible D gene (5 bases). This CDR3 is 19 amino acids long. V shed 3 bases and J shed 1 base, with 24 bases lying between them. The germline CDR1 and CDR2 sequences are MDHEN and SYDVKM. The CDR3 DNA reads as TGTGCCAGCAGTTTGGGGGGTGGACACTTCCTTCCTCTTAACTATGGCTACACCTTC. Its translation: CASSLGGGHFLPLNYGYTF.

The V call is TRBV4-1, the J call TRBJ2-1; perhaps TRBD2 as D (6 bases). Germline V gives CDR1 MGHRA, CDR2 YSYEKL. CDR3 length: 14 amino acids. Deletions cut 0 bases from V and 8 bases from J, with 11 bases between. CDR3 sequence (DNA): TGCGCCAGCAGCCAAGATGGAGGGTGGTATGAGCAGTTCTTC. Its protein product is CASSQDGGWYEQFF.

J is TRBJ2-5 and V is TRBV11-2; TRBD2 matches 11 bases. V lost 4 bases and J lost 0; bases outside the gene matches: 10. There are 18 residues in the CDR3. The germline CDR1 and CDR2 sequences are SGHAT and FQNNGV. The CDR3 nucleotides are TGTGCCAGCAGCTCCCGAACGTGGGGACTAGCGGACCAAGAGACCCAGTACTTC. Amino acid sequence: CASSSRTWGLADQETQYF.

The V and J genes are TRBV7-2 and TRBJ1-2, with D maybe TRBD1 (6 bases). V lost 1 base and J lost 5, with 14 bases in between. The CDR3 spans 15 residues. Germline-derived CDR1 and CDR2 are SGHTA and FQGNSA. CDR3 nucleotides: TGTGCCAGCAGCTTAGTTGGGGGGGCCGGGTATGGCTACACCTTC. It encodes CASSLVGGAGYGYTF.

J is TRBJ2-3 and V is TRBV7-3; maybe TRBD2 (6 bases). The germline gives CDR1 SGHTA, CDR2 FQGTGA. V shed 5 bases and J shed 6 bases, with 21 bases lying between them. CDR3 length equals 16 residues. The CDR3 protein is CASSARLVFGPDTQYF. For the CDR3, the DNA is TGTGCCAGCAGCGCCAGACTAGTCTTTGGGCCCGATACGCAGTATTTT.

The chain uses TRBV19 and TRBJ2-1; D gene ambiguous. The germline CDR1 and CDR2 sequences are LNHDA and SQIVND (reference sequence). The CDR3 consists of 12 residues. The V end was cut by 5 bases, the J end by 3 bases, with 5 bases between. CDR3 in amino acids: CASSRSYNEQFF. The CDR3 nucleotides are TGTGCCAGTAGTCGGAGCTACAATGAGCAGTTCTTC.

The sample holds one count of this clone. The chain carries TRBV11-1 and TRBJ2-5, with a weak D call TRBD2 (5 bases). The CDR3 is 15 residues long. Trimming took off 5 bases at V and 3 bases at J, with 16 bases between the two ends. In germline, CDR1 is SGHAT, CDR2 FQDESV (reference sequence). CDR3 DNA: TGTGCCAGCAGCAGAGAGGTGGGAGTGGAAGAGACCCAGTACTTC. Its protein is CASSREVGVEETQYF.

This chain links TRBV25-1 with TRBJ2-1; 7 bases agree with TRBD2. Germline V lookup: CDR1 MGHDK, CDR2 SYGVNS. Trimming took 0 bases from V and 4 from J; bases not matched to a gene: 6. This CDR3 has 16 amino acids. CDR3 loop: CASSEYSLARYNEQFF. The CDR3 nucleotides are TGTGCCAGCAGTGAATATTCACTAGCGCGTTACAATGAGCAGTTCTTC.

Remarks on this clone: Compared with germline, one end of the junction differs, possibly owing to a read error. The chain carries TRBV5-4 and TRBJ2-5, with 10 nucleotides matching TRBD2. CDR3 size: 15 residues. Germline V gene lookup returns CDR1 SGHNT and CDR2 YYREEE (reference sequence). The CDR3: CASSSSGSNQEAQYF. The CDR3 bases are TGTGCCAGCAGCTCTAGCGGGAGCAACCAAGAGGCCCAGTACTTC.

J is TRBJ2-6 and V is TRBV11-1; D gene ambiguous. This CDR3 contains 16 residues. V lost 3 bases to trimming and J lost 0 bases, with 9 bases between them. Per germline, CDR1 SGHAT and CDR2 FQDESV (reference sequence). Here the CDR3 reads CASSFDRPSGANVLTF. The CDR3 DNA reads TGTGCCAGCAGCTTCGACCGGCCCTCTGGGGCCAACGTCCTGACTTTC.

The chain links TRBV5-6 to TRBJ2-7; D gene uncertain. The CDR3 is 12 amino acids. Germline-derived CDR1 and CDR2 are SGHDT and YYEEEE. Trimming removed 2 bases at V and 1 base at J, with 4 bases between. Here the CDR3 DNA reads TGTGCCAGCAGCTTCGCTTCCTACGAGCAGTACTTC. This translates into CASSFASYEQYF.